A single TCR beta chain is shown here with its context. The target antigen is unknown. This beta chain was picked up by a library intended for alpha chains and is off target, so its count carries little meaning. TCRdb ran MiXCR on the 5' RACE reads and lists one entry per CDR3 protein. This repertoire shows a few thousand distinct CDR3 sequences, about 55% found once; its top ten account for about three quarters. This specimen belongs to a study of spatial heterogeneity in lung cancer. About the study: There were, on average, more than 8.5 raw-read appearances for each unique TCR and UMI combination.

Study-wide results and limits: Detection of ubiquitous tumor TCRs in blood was higher at resection than follow-up.

V lost 5 bases and J lost 2; bases outside the gene matches: 11. Per the germline V gene, CDR1 is SEHNR and CDR2 is FQNEAQ (reference sequence). The CDR3 is 17 amino acids. Noted time point: sample taken at primary tumor resection. Material for sequencing was whole RNA from tumor, nontumor lung or frozen PBMC, left unsorted. The donors were approximately 70 patients with non-small cell lung cancer that was early-stage and untreated. V usage is TRBV7-9 and J usage is TRBJ2-5; 10 bases map to TRBD2. The source of this sequence is a female donor with early-stage non-small cell lung cancer. The source was PBMCs, collected at surgery. As DNA, the CDR3 is TGTGCCAGCAGCACGTTAACTAGCGGGACTCCGCAAGAGACCCAGTACTTC. It yields the protein CASSTLTSGTPQETQYF. Full variable domain (rest looked up from reference TRBV7-9 and TRBJ2-5): DTGVSQNPRHKITKRGQNVTFRCDPISEHNRLYWYRQTLGQGPEFLTYFQNEAQLEKSRLLSDRFSAERPKGSFSTLEIQRTEQGDSAMYLCASSTLTSGTPQETQYFGPGTRLLVL.